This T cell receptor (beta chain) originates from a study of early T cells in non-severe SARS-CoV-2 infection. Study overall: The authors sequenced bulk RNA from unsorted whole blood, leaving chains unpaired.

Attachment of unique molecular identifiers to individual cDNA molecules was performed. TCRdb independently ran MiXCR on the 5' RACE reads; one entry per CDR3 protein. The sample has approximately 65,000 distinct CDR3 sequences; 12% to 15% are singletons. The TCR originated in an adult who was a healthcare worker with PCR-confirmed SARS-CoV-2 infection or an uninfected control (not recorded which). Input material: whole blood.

The CDR3 region has the DNA TGTGCCAGCAGCCGGGGGAACCAACCGAGCACTGAAGCTTTCTTT. Translating it yields CASSRGNQPSTEAFF. The chain couples TRBV5-4 to TRBJ1-1; tentatively, D is TRBD1 (5 bases). Germline loops: CDR1 SGHNT, CDR2 YYREEE (reference sequence). This CDR3 is built from 15 residues. V was trimmed by 4 bases and J by 4 bases, leaving 17 bases between them.